Listed below are T cell receptor beta chains from one sample, sequenced in a study of CD8 T cells in Susac syndrome. TCRdb reprocessed the immunoSEQ multiplex PCR reads via MiXCR and lists one record per CDR3 protein. There are 130,000 or so distinct CDR3 sequences in the sample; 90% to 95% occur only once, and about 0.3% lies in the top ten. Sample: CD8+ T cells from PBMCs. These receptors all stem from a human donor with Susac syndrome. Both conserved end residues are part of each CDR3. A D gene is named only where the DNA matches it firmly. Rows may omit the clone size; those that give it use once, few, many or a size class.

V gene	clone size	J gene	D gene	CDR3 DNA	CDR3 protein
TRBV27	once	TRBJ2-1	TRBD1	TGTGCCAGCAGTTTAAGTGTGGGACAGGGATGGGGGGAGCAGTTCTTC	CASSLSVGQGWGEQFF
TRBV9	-	TRBJ2-3	TRBD1	TGTGCCAGCGCTGACAGGGAGAGCACAGATACGCAGTATTTT	CASADRESTDTQYF
TRBV20-1	-	TRBJ1-5	TRBD1	TGCAGTGCTAGATGGCAGGGGGACGAGCCCCAGCATTTT	CSARWQGDEPQHF
TRBV7-2	-	TRBJ2-5	-	TGTGCCAGCAGCTTAGAAGGGTCCTCCTTGGAGACCCAGTACTTC	CASSLEGSSLETQYF
TRBV24-1	-	TRBJ2-1	-	TGTGCCACCAGTGATTCCTTGCGGAATGAGCAGTTCTTC	CATSDSLRNEQFF
TRBV20-1	-	TRBJ1-2	-	TGCAGTGCTAGGACCCTAACGAGGGGGGACGGTGAGATAAACTATGGCTACACCTTC	CSARTLTRGDGEINYGYTF
TRBV6-2/TRBV6-3	-	TRBJ1-2	-	TGTGCCAGGACGAGGGGAGACTATGGCTACACCTTC	CARTRGDYGYTF
TRBV7-3	-	TRBJ2-3	TRBD1	TGTGCCAGCAGCGCCAAGACAGGGGAAGCGCAGTATTTT	CASSAKTGEAQYF
TRBV27	-	TRBJ2-1	TRBD2	TGTGCCAGCCAAAGCGGGGGACCCTACAATGAGCAGTTCTTC	CASQSGGPYNEQFF
TRBV7-9	-	TRBJ1-4	-	TGTGCCAGCAGCTTGGGGGCACAGCTTAATGAAAAACTGTTTTTT	CASSLGAQLNEKLFF
TRBV6-1	-	TRBJ2-5	TRBD1	TGTGCCAGCACCAGATCCGGGACAGGGGTTTCAGAGACCCAGTACTTC	CASTRSGTGVSETQYF
TRBV2	-	TRBJ2-1	-	TGTGCCAGCAGTGACCCCCGGGGGCGGGGGCGGGACAATGAGCAGTTCTTC	CASSDPRGRGRDNEQFF
TRBV20-1	-	TRBJ2-1	TRBD2	TGCAGTGCTAGAGCGGGAGGGGAGCAGTTCTTC	CSARAGGEQFF
TRBV29-1	-	TRBJ1-2	-	TGCAGCGTTCCCCCCTCCCTCGGCTATGGCTACACCTTC	CSVPPSLGYGYTF